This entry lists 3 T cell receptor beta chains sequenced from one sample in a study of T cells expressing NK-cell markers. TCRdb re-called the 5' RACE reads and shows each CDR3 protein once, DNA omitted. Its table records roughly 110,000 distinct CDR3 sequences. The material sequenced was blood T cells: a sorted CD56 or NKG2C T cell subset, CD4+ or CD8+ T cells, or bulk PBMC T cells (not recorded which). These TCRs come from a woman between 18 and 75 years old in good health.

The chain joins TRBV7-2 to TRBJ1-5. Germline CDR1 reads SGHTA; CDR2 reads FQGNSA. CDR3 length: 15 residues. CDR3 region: CASSLALQNNQPQHF.

The CDR3 here is CASSPVGLRTGELFF. The rearrangement uses TRBV7-9 and TRBJ2-2. The CDR3 has 15 residues. Germline loops: CDR1 SEHNR, CDR2 FQNEAQ (reference sequence).

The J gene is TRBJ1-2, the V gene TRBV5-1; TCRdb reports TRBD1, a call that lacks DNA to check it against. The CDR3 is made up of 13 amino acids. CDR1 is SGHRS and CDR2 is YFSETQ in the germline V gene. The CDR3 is CASSLTGTDGYTF.